This T cell receptor beta chain was retrieved from a study of OX40 agonist ivuxolimab in advanced cancers. Germline V lookup: CDR1 MDHEN, CDR2 SYDVKM. This CDR3 region has 14 residues. V lost 5 bases, J lost 4 bases, and 7 bases stayed unmatched. Libraries were prepared by immunoSEQ multiplex PCR; TCRdb keeps only in-frame clonotypes and omits some of them. The table lists under 200,000 clones, 85% to 95% of them singletons, with 0.3% to 0.35% in the top ten. This sequence joins TRBV28 and TRBJ1-2, with 7 bases that match TRBD1. The TCR was taken from an adult with an advanced solid tumor such as melanoma, head and neck, liver or kidney cancer. The input for sequencing was CD4+ or CD8+ T cells sorted from blood, taken in a trial of the OX40 agonist ivuxolimab. CDR3 nucleotide sequence: TGTGCCAGCAGTACACAGGGGAGAAGCTATGGCTACACCTTC. This encodes CASSTQGRSYGYTF.